This TCR beta chain was observed in a study of T cells after yellow fever vaccination. This clonotype was found a few times. Its antigen remains unidentified. Findings and caveats of the study: Contaminants from the bulk population, in the form of abundant clonotypes, could be found in FACS-sorted repertoires.

The CDR3 sequence is 12 residues long. Germline CDR1 and CDR2: SGHRS and YFSETQ. The V gene lost 3 bases and the J gene lost 5 bases, with 7 bases spanning the gap. Template switching by 5'RACE produced TCR cDNA, adding a universal primer site and UMIs. From the 5' RACE reads, TCRdb called clonotypes with MiXCR, one entry per CDR3 protein. The sample contains under 300,000 distinct CDR3 sequences, 13% of which appear only once. The rearrangement joins TRBV5-1 to TRBJ2-3; unclear D gene. The receptor was derived from a young man who received the YFV17D yellow fever vaccine. The starting material was CD4+ T cells sorted from PBMCs, obtained 45 days after the yellow fever booster vaccination. CDR3 amino acids: CASSWERDTQYF. The CDR3 bases are TGCGCCAGCAGCTGGGAACGAGATACGCAGTATTTT.